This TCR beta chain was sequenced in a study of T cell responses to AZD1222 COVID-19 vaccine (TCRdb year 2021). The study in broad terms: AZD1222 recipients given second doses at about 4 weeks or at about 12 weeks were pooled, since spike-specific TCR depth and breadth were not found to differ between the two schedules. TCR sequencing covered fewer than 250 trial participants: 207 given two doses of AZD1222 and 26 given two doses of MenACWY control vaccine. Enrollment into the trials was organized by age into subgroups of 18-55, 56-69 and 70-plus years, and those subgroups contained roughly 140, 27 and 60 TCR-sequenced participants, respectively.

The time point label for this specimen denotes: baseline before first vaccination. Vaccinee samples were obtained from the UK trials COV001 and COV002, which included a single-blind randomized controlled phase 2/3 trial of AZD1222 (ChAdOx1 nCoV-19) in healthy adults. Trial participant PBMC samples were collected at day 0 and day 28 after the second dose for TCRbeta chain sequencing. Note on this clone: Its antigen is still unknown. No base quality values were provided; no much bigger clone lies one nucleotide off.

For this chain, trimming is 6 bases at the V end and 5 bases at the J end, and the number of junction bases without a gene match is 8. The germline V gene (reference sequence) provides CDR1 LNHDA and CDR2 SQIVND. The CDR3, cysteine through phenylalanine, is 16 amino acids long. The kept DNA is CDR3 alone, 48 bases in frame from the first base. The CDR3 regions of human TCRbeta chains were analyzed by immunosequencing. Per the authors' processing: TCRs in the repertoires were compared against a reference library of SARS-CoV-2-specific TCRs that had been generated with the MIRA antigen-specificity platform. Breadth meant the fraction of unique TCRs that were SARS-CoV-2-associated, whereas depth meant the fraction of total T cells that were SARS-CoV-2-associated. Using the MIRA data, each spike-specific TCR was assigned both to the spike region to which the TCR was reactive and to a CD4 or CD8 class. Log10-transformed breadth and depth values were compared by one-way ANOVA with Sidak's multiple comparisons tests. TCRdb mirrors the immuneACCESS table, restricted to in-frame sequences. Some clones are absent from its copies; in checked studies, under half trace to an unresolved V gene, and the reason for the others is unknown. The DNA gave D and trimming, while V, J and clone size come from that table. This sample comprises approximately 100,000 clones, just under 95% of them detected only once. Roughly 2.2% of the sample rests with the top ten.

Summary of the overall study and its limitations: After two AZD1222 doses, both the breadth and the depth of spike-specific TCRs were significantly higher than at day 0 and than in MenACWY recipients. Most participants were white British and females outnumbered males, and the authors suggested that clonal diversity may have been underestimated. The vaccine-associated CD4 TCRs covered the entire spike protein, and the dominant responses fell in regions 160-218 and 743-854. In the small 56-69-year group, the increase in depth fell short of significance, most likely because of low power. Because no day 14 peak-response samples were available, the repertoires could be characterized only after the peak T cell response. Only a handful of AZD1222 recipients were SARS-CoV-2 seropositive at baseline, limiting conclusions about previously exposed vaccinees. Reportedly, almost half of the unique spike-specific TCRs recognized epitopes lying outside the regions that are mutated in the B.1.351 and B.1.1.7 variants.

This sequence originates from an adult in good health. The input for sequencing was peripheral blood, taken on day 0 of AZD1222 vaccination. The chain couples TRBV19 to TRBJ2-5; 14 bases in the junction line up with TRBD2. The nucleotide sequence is TGTGCCAGTAGCCACGGGACTAGCGGGAGTGGGGAGACCCAGTACTTC. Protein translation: CASSHGTSGSGETQYF.